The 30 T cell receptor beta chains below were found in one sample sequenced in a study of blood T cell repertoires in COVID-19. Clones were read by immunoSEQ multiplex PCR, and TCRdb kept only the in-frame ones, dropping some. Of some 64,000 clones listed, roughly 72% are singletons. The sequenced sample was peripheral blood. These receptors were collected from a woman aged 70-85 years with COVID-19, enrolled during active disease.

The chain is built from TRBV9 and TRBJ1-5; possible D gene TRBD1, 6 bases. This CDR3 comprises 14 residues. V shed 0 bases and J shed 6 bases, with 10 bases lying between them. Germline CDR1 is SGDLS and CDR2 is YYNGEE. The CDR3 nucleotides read TGTGCCAGCAGCGTAGCAGGGGAGGGTCAGCCCCAGCATTTT. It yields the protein CASSVAGEGQPQHF. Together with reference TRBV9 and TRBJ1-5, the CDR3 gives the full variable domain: DSGVTQTPKHLITATGQRVTLRCSPRSGDLSVYWYQQSLDQGLQFLIQYYNGEERAKGNILERFSAQQFPDLHSELNLSSLELGDSALYFCASSVAGEGQPQHFGDGTRLSIL.

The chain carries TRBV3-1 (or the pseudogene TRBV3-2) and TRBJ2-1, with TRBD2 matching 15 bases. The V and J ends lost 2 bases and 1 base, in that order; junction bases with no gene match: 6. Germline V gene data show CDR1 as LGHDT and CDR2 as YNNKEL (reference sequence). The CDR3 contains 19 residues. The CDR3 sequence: CASSQMGLAGGWSYNEQFF. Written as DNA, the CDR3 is TGTGCCAGCAGCCAAATGGGACTAGCGGGAGGTTGGTCCTACAATGAGCAGTTCTTC.

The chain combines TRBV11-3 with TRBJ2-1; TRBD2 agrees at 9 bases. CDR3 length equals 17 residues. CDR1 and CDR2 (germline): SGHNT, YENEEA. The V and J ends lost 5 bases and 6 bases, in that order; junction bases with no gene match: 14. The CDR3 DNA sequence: TGTGCCAGCAGCCCAGCGGGAGGACATCCCCTAATCAATGAGCAGTTCTTC. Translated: CASSPAGGHPLINEQFF.

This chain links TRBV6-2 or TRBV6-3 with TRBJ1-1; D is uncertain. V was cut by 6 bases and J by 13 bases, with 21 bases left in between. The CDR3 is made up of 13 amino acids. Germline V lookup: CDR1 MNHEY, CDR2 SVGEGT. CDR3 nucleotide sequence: TGTGCCAGCAGATACCCGGGCCGCCAGGAGGGTTTCTTT. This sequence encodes CASRYPGRQEGFF.

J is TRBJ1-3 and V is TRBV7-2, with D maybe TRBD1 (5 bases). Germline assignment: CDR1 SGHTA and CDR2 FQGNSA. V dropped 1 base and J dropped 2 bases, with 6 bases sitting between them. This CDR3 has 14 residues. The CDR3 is CASSLGRAGNTIYF. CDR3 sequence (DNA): TGTGCCAGCAGCTTAGGCAGGGCTGGAAACACCATATATTTT.

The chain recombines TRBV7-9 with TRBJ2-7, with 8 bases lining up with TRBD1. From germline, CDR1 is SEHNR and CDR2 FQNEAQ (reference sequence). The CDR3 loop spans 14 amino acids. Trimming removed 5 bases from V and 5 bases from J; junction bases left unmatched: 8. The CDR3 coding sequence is TGTGCCAGCAGCATTAGGACAGGGCACCACGAGCAGTACTTC. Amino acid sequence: CASSIRTGHHEQYF.

The CDR3, as DNA: TGTGCCAGCAGCACCCCCAGGGGGCCTAACTATGGCTACACCTTC. Translation: CASSTPRGPNYGYTF. V and J are TRBV11-2 and TRBJ1-2; 8 nucleotides line up with TRBD1. From germline, CDR1 is SGHAT and CDR2 FQNNGV. V lost 5 bases and J lost 0; bases outside the gene matches: 5. This CDR3 comprises 15 residues.

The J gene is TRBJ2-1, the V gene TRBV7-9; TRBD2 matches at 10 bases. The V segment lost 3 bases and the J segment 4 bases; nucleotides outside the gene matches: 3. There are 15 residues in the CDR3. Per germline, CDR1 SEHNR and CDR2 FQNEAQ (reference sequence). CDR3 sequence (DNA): TGTGCCAGCAGCTTCCTAGCGGGAGAGTACAATGAGCAGTTCTTC. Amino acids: CASSFLAGEYNEQFF.

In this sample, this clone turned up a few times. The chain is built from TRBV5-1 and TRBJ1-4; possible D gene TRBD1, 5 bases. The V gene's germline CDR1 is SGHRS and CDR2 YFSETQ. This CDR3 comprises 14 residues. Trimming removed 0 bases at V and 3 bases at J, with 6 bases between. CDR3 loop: CASSLAGANEKLFF. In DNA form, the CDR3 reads TGCGCCAGCAGCTTGGCGGGGGCTAATGAAAAACTGTTTTTT.

The CDR3 bases are TGTGCCAGCAGTTTGGACAGGGTTGCGGCCAAAAACATTCAGTACTTC. Amino acids: CASSLDRVAAKNIQYF. The chain uses TRBV6-6 and TRBJ2-4; TRBD1 agrees at 8 bases. Losses at the gene ends were 4 bases for V and 1 base for J; bases not matched to a gene: 6. This CDR3 comprises 16 residues. Looked up from germline, CDR1 is MNHNY and CDR2 is SVGAGI (reference sequence).

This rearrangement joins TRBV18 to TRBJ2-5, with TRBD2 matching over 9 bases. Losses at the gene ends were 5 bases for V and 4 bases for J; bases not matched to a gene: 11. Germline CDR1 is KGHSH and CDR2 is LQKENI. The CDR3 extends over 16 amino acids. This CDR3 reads CASSKTGGRAGETQYF. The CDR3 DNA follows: TGTGCCAGCTCAAAAACGGGCGGGAGGGCCGGAGAGACCCAGTACTTC. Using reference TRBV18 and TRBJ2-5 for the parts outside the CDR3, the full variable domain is NAGVMQNPRHLVRRRGQEARLRCSPMKGHSHVYWYRQLPEEGLKFMVYLQKENIIDESGMPKERFSAEFPKEGPSILRIQQVVRGDSAAYFCASSKTGGRAGETQYFGPGTRLLVL.

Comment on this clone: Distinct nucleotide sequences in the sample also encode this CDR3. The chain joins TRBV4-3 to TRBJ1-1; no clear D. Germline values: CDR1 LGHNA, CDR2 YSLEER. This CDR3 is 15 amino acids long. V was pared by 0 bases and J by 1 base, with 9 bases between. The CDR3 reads CASSQESGRNTEAFF. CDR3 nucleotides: TGCGCCAGCAGCCAAGAGTCTGGGAGGAACACTGAAGCTTTCTTT.

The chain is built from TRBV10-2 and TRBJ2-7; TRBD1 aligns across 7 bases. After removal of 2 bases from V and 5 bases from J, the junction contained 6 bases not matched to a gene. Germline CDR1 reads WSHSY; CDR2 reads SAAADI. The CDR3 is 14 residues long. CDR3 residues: CASSEGTDLDEQYV. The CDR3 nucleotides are TGCGCCAGCAGTGAGGGGACAGACCTGGACGAGCAGTACGTC.

The CDR3 here is CASSYLRGAYEQYF. The CDR3 DNA follows: TGTGCCAGCAGTTACCTCCGCGGCGCCTACGAGCAGTACTTC. The chain combines TRBV6-2 or TRBV6-3 with TRBJ2-7, with unresolved D. This CDR3 spans 14 amino acids. Trimming took 2 bases from V and 2 from J, leaving 10 bases between them. Germline V lookup: CDR1 MNHEY, CDR2 SVGEGT.

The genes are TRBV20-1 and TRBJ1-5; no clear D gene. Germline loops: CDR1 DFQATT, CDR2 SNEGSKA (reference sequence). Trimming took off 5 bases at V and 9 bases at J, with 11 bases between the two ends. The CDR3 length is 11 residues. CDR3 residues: CSAEGNGPQHF. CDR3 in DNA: TGCAGTGCTGAGGGCAACGGGCCCCAGCATTTT.

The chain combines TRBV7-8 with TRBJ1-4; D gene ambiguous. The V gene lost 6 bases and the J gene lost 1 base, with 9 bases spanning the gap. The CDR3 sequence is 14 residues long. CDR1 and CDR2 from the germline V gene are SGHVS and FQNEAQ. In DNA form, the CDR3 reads TGTGCCAGCAGTCTATTCGGAACTAATGAAAAACTGTTTTTT. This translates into CASSLFGTNEKLFF.

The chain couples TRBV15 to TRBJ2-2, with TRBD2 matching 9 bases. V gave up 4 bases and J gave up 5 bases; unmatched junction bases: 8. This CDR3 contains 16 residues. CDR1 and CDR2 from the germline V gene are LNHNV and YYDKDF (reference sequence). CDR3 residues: CATSKSREGPTGELFF. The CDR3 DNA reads TGTGCCACCAGCAAGTCGCGGGAGGGCCCTACCGGGGAGCTGTTTTTT. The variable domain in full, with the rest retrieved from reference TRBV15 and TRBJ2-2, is DAMVIQNPRYQVTQFGKPVTLSCSQTLNHNVMYWYQQKSSQAPKLLFHYYDKDFNNEADTPDNFQSRRPNTSFCFLDIRSPGLGDTAMYLCATSKSREGPTGELFFGEGSRLTVL.

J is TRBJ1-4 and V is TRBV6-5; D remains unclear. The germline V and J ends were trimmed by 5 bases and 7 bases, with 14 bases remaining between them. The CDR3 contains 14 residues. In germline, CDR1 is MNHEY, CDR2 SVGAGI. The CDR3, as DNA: TGTGCCAGCAGTCTACAGCCGGATGGTGAAAAACTGTTTTTT. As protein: CASSLQPDGEKLFF.

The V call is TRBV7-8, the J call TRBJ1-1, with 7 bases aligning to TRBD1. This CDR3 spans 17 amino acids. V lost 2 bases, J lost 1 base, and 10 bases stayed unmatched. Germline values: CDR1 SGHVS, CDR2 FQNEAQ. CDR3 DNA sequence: TGTGCCAGCAGCTTAAAGCGGGGGGGGACAGCGAACACTGAAGCTTTCTTT. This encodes CASSLKRGGTANTEAFF.

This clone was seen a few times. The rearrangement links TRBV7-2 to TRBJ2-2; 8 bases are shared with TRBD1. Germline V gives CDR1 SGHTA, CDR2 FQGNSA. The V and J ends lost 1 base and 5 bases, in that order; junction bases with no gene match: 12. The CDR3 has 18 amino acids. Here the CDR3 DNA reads TGTGCCAGCAGCTTAGGGGCTCGAACCAGGGGGCGGACCGGGGAGCTGTTTTTT. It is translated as CASSLGARTRGRTGELFF.

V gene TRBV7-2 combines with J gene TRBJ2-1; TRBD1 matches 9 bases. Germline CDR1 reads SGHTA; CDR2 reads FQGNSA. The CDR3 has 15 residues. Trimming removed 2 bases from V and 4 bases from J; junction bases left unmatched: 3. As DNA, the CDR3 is TGTGCCAGCAGCTTAAGGGACAGGGCATACAATGAGCAGTTCTTC. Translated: CASSLRDRAYNEQFF.

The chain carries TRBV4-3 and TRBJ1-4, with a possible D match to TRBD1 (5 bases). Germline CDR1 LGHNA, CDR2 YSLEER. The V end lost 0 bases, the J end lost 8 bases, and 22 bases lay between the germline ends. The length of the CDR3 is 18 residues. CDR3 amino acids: CASSQEPPWEGRGEKLFF. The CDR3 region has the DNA TGCGCCAGCAGCCAAGAACCCCCTTGGGAGGGGAGAGGGGAAAAACTGTTTTTT.

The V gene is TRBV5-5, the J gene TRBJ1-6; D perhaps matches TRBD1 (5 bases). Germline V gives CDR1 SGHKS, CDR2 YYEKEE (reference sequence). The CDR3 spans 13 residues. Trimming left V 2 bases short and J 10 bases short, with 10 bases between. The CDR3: CASSFQGKSPLHF. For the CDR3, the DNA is TGTGCCAGCAGCTTCCAGGGAAAGTCACCCCTCCACTTT. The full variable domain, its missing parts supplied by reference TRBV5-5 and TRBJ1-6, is DAGVTQSPTHLIKTRGQQVTLRCSPISGHKSVSWYQQVLGQGPQFIFQYYEKEERGRGNFPDRFSARQFPNYSSELNVNALLLGDSALYLCASSFQGKSPLHFGNGTRLTVT.

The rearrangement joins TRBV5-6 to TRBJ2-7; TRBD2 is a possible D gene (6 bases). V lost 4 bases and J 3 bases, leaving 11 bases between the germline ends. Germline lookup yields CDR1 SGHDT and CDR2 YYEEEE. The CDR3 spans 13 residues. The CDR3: CASSRREHYEQYV. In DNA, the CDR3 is TGTGCCAGCAGCCGCCGGGAGCACTACGAGCAGTACGTC.

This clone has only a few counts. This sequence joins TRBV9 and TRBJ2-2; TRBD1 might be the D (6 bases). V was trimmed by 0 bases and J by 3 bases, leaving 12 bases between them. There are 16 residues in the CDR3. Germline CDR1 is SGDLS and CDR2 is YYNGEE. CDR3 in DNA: TGTGCCAGCAGCGTAGGGTCAGGGGATCACACCGGGGAGCTGTTTTTT. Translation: CASSVGSGDHTGELFF.

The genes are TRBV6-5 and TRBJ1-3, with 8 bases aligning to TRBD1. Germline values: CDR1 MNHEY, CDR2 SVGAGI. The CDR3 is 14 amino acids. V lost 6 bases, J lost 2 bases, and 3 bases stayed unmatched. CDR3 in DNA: TGTGCCAGCAGAACAGGGGGAACTGGAAACACCATATATTTT. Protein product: CASRTGGTGNTIYF.

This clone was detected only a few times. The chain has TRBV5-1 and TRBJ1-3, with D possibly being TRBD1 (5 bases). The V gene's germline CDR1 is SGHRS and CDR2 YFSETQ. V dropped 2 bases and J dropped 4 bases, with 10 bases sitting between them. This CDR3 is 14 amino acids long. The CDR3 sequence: CASSFRGGGNTIYF. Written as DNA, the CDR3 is TGCGCCAGCAGCTTCCGCGGGGGAGGAAACACCATATATTTT.

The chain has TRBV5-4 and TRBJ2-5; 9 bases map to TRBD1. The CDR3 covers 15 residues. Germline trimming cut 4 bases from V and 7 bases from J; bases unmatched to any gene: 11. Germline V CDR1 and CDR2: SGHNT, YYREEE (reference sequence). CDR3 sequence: CASSPEWDRDGTQYF. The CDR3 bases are TGTGCCAGCAGCCCCGAATGGGACAGGGATGGGACCCAGTACTTC. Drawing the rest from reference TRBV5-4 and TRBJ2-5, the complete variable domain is ETGVTQSPTHLIKTRGQQVTLRCSSQSGHNTVSWYQQALGQGPQFIFQYYREEENGRGNFPPRFSGLQFPNYSSELNVNALELDDSALYLCASSPEWDRDGTQYFGPGTRLLVL.

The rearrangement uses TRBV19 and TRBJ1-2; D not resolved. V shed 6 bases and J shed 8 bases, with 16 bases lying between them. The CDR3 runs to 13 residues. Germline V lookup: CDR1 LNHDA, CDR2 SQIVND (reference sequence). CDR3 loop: CASSPLGRNGYTF. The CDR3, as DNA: TGTGCCAGTAGCCCATTGGGGAGGAACGGCTACACCTTC. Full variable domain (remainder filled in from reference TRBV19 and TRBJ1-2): DGGITQSPKYLFRKEGQNVTLSCEQNLNHDAMYWYRQDPGQGLRLIYYSQIVNDFQKGDIAEGYSVSREKKESFPLTVTSAQKNPTAFYLCASSPLGRNGYTFGSGTRLTVV.

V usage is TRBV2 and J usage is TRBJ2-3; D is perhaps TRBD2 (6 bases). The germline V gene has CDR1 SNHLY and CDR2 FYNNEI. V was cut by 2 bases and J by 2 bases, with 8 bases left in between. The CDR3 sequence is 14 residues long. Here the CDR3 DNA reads TGTGCCAGCAGTGAATTGGACTACACAGATACGCAGTATTTT. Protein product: CASSELDYTDTQYF.